Detailed here is one TCR beta chain. The data were obtained in a study of T cells in Graves' hyperthyroidism and ophthalmopathy. TCR beta CDR3 regions were amplified from RNA. An initial round of RT-PCR targeting the TCR CDR3 relied on the HTBI primer set. TCRdb called the multiplex PCR reads again in MiXCR, with one record for every CDR3 protein. This sample has almost 350,000 distinct CDR3 sequences, with approximately 18% found just once. The CDR3 contains 14 residues. Germline-derived CDR1 and CDR2 are MGHDK and SYGVNS. The V gene lost 4 bases and the J gene lost 2 bases, with 11 bases spanning the gap.

The sequence was collected from a woman aged 40 to 50 with Graves' ophthalmopathy. Sequencing used blood. J is TRBJ2-5 and V is TRBV25-1, with D perhaps TRBD2 (6 bases). The CDR3 loop is CASSATSKQETQYF. The CDR3 DNA reads as TGTGCCAGCAGTGCTACTAGCAAACAAGAGACCCAGTACTTC. Filled out from reference TRBV25-1 and TRBJ2-5, the complete variable domain reads EADIYQTPRYLVIGTGKKITLECSQTMGHDKMYWYQQDPGMELHLIHYSYGVNSTEKGDLSSESTVSRIRTEHFPLTLESARPSHTSQYLCASSATSKQETQYFGPGTRLLVL.